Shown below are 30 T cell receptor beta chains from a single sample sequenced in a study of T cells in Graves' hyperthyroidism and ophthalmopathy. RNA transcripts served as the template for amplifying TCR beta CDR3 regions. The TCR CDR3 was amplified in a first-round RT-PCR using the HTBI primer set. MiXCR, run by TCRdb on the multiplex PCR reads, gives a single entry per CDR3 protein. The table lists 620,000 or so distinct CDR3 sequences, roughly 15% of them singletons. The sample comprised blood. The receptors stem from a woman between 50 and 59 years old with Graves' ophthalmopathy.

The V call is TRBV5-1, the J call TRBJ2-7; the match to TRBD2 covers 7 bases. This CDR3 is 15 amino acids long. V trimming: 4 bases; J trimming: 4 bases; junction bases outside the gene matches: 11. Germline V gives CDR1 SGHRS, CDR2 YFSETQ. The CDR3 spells CASSQSGNPYYEQYF. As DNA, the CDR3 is TGCGCCAGCAGCCAGAGCGGGAACCCTTATTACGAGCAGTACTTC.

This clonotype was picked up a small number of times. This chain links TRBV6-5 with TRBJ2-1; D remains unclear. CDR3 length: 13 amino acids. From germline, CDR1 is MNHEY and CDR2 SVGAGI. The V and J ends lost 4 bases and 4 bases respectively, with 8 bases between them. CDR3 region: CASSFYGYNEQFF. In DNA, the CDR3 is TGTGCCAGCAGTTTTTACGGGTACAATGAGCAGTTCTTC.

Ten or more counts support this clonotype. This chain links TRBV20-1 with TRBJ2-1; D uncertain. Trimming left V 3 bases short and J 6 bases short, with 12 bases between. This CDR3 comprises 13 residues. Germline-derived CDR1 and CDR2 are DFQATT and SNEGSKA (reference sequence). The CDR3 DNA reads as TGCAGTGCTAGTTTGGCAGCTGGCAATGAGCAGTTCTTC. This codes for CSASLAAGNEQFF.

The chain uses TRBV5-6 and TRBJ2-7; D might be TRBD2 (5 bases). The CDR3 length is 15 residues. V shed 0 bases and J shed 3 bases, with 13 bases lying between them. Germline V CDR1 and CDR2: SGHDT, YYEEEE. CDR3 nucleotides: TGTGCCAGCAGCTTGGCCCCTAGCAGAAACTACGAGCAGTACTTC. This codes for CASSLAPSRNYEQYF.

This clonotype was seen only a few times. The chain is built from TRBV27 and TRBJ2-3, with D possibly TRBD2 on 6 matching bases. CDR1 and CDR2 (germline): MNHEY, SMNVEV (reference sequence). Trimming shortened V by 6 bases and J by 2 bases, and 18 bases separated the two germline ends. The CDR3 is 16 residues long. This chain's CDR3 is CASRHGGPKYTDTQYF. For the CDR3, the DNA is TGTGCCAGCAGACACGGGGGACCGAAATACACAGATACGCAGTATTTT.

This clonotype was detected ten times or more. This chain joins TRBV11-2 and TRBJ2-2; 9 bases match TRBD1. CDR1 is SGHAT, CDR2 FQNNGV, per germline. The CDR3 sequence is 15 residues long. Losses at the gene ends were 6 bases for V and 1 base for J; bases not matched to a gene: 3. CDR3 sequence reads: CASRQDRGNTGELFF. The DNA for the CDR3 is TGTGCCAGCAGGCAGGACAGGGGGAACACCGGGGAGCTGTTTTTT. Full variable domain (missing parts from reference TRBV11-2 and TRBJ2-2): EAGVAQSPRYKIIEKRQSVAFWCNPISGHATLYWYQQILGQGPKLLIQFQNNGVVDDSQLPKDRFSAERLKGVDSTLKIQPAKLEDSAVYLCASRQDRGNTGELFFGEGSRLTVL.

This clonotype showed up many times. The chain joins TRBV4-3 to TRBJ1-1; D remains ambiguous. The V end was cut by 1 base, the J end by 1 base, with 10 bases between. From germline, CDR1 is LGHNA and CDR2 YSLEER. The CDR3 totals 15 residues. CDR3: CASSQVGIKNTEAFF. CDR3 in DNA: TGCGCCAGCAGCCAAGTGGGCATAAAGAACACTGAAGCTTTCTTT.

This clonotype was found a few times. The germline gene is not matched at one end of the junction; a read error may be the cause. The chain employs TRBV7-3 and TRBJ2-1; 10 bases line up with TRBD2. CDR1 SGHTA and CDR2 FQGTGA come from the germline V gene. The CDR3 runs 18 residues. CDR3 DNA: TGTGCCAGCAGCTCCGGGAGTAGCGGGAGGCGTCTCTACAATGAGCAGCTCTTC. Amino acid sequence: CASSSGSSGRRLYNEQLF.

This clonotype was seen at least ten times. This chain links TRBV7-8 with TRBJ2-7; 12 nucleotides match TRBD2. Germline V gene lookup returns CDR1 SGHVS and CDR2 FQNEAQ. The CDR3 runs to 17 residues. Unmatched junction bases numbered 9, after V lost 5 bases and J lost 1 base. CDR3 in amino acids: CASSPRPTSGSSYEQYF. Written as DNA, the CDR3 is TGTGCCAGCAGCCCCCGACCGACTAGCGGGAGTTCCTACGAGCAGTACTTC.

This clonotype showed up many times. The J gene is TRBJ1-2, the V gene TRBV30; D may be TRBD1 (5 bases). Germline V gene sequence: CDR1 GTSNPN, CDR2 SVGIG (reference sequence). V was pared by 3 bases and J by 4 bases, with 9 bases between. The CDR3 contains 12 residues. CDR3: CAWSRVVYGYTF. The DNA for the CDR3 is TGTGCCTGGAGCAGGGTTGTCTATGGCTACACCTTC.

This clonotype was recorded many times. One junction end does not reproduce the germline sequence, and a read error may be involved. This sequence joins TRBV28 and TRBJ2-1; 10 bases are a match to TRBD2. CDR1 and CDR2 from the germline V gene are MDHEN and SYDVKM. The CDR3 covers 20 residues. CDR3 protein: CASSSPLGLAGEFTYNERFF. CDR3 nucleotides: TGTGCCAGCAGTTCCCCCCTAGGGCTAGCGGGAGAATTCACCTACAATGAGCGGTTCTTC.

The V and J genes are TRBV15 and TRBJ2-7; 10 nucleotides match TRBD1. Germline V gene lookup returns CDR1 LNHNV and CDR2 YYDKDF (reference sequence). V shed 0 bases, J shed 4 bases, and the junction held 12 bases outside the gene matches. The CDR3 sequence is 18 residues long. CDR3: CATSRDLVTGGEVYEQYF. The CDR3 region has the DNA TGTGCCACCAGCAGAGATCTCGTGACAGGGGGCGAGGTGTACGAGCAGTACTTC.

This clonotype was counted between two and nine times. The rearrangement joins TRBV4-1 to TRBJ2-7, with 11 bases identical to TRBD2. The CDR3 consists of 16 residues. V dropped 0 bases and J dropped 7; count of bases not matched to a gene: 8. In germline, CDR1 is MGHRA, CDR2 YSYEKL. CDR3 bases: TGCGCCAGCAGCCAAGACTCACTAGCGGGAGCGAGGGAGCAGTACTTC. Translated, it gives CASSQDSLAGAREQYF.

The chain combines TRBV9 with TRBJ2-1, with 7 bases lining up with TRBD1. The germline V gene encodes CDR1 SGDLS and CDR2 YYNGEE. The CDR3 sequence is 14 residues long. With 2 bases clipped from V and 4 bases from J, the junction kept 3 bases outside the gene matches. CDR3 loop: CASSVGQTYNEQFF. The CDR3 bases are TGTGCCAGCAGCGTGGGACAGACATACAATGAGCAGTTCTTC.

The CDR3 region is CASSVQGVTGELFF. For the CDR3, the DNA is TGTGCCAGCAGCGTACAAGGGGTTACCGGGGAGCTGTTTTTT. The chain recombines TRBV9 with TRBJ2-2, with D perhaps TRBD1 (5 bases). CDR3 length equals 14 residues. CDR1 and CDR2 (germline): SGDLS, YYNGEE. Trimming pared 1 base from V and 5 bases from J, leaving 9 bases between.

In DNA form, the CDR3 reads TGTGCCAGTAGTATGCAGGGACACAGGAACACTGAAGCTTTCTTT. Translated: CASSMQGHRNTEAFF. The chain has TRBV19 and TRBJ1-1, with D possibly TRBD1 on 6 matching bases. Looked up from germline, CDR1 is LNHDA and CDR2 is SQIVND (reference sequence). The CDR3 is made up of 15 amino acids. V was shortened by 3 bases and J by 1 base, with 12 bases between the two germline ends.

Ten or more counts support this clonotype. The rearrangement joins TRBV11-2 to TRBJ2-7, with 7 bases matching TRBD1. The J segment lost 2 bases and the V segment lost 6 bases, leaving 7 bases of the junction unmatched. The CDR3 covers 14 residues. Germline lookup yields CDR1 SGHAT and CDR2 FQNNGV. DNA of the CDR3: TGTGCCAGCAGAGCGACAGGGTTTACCTACGAGCAGTACTTC. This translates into CASRATGFTYEQYF.

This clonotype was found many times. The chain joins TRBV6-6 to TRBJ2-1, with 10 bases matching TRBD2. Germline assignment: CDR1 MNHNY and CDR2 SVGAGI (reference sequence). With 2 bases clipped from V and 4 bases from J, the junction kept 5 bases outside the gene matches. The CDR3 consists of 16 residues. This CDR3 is CASSYTLAGGYNEQFF. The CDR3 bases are TGTGCCAGCAGTTACACTTTAGCGGGAGGATACAATGAGCAGTTCTTC.

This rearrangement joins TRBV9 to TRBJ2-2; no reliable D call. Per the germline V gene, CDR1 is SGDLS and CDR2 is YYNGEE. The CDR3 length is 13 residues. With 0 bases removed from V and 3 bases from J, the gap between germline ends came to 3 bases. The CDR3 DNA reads TGTGCCAGCAGCGTAGTGGACACCGGGGAGCTGTTTTTT. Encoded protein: CASSVVDTGELFF.

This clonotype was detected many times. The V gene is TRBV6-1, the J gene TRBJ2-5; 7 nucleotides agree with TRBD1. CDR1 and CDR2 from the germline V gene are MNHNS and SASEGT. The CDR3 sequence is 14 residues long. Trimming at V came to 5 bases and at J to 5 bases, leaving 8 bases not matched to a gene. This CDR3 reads CASSYYVTGETQYF. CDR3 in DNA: TGTGCCAGCAGTTATTATGTGACAGGGGAGACCCAGTACTTC.

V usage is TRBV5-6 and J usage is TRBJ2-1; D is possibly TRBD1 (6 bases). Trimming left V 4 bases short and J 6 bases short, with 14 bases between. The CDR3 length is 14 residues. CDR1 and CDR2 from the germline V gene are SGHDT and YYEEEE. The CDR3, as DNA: TGTGCCAGCAGCGGCCGGGACAAACGCAATGAGCAGTTCTTC. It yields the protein CASSGRDKRNEQFF. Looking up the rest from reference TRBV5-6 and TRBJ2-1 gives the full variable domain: DAGVTQSPTHLIKTRGQQVTLRCSPKSGHDTVSWYQQALGQGPQFIFQYYEEEERQRGNFPDRFSGHQFPNYSSELNVNALLLGDSALYLCASSGRDKRNEQFFGPGTRLTVL.

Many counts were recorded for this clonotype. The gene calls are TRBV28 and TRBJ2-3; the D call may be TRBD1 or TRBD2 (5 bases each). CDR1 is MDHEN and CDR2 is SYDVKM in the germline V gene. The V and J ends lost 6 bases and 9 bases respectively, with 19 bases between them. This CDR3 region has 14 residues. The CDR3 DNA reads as TGTGCCAGCAGAAACCCCGGGACGGGCGGAACGCAGTATTTT. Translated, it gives CASRNPGTGGTQYF.

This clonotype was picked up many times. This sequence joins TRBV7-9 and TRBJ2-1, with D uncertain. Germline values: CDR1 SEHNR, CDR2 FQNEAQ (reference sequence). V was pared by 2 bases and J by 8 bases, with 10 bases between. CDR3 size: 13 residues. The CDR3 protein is CASSLRDFDEQFF. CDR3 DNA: TGTGCCAGCAGCTTACGAGACTTCGATGAGCAGTTCTTC.

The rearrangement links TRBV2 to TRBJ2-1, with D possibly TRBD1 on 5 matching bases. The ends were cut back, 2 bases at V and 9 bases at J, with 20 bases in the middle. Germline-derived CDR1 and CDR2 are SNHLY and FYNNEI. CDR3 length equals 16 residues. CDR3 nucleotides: TGTGCCAGCAGTGAATTAAAGGGGCTCGGATCTGGTGAGCAGTTCTTC. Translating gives CASSELKGLGSGEQFF.

The CDR3: CSGTGTGGMWAEAFF. For the CDR3, the DNA is TGCAGCGGAACCGGGACAGGGGGAATGTGGGCTGAAGCTTTCTTT. V and J are TRBV29-1 and TRBJ1-1; TRBD1 agrees at 11 bases. The germline gives CDR1 SQVTM, CDR2 ANQGSEA. The junction had 13 bases not matched to a gene; V was cut back by 7 bases and J by 6 bases. The CDR3 totals 15 residues.

CDR3 sequence: CASITGTSGTDTQYF. For the CDR3, the DNA is TGCGCCAGCATAACCGGGACTAGCGGGACAGATACGCAGTATTTT. This rearrangement joins TRBV5-1 to TRBJ2-3; 12 positions agree with TRBD2. The length of the CDR3 is 15 residues. In germline, CDR1 is SGHRS, CDR2 YFSETQ. V lost 6 bases and J lost 3; bases outside the gene matches: 5.

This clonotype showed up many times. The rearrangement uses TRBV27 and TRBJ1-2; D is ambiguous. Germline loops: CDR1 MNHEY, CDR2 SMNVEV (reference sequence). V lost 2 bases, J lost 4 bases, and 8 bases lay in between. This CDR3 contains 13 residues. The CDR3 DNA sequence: TGTGCCAGCAGTTTAATATGGGGCTATGGCTACACCTTC. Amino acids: CASSLIWGYGYTF.

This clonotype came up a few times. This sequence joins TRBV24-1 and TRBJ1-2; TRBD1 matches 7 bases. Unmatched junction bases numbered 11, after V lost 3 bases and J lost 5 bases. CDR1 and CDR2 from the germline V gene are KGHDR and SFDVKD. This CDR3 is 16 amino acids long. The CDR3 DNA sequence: TGTGCCACCAGTGATCGGACAGGCGACGGGCCTTATGGCTACACCTTC. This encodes CATSDRTGDGPYGYTF.

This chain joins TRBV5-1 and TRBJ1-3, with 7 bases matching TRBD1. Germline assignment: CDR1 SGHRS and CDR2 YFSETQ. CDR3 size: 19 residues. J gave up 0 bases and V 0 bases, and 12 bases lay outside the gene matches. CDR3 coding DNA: TGCGCCAGCAGCTTGGTGGGCATTAGGGACAGCCACTCTGGAAACACCATATATTTT. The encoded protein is CASSLVGIRDSHSGNTIYF.

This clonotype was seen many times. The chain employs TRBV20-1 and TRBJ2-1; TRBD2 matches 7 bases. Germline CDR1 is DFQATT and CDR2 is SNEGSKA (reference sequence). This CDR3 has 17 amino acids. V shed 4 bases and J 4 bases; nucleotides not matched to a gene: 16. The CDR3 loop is CSAKLPSGREGYNEQFF. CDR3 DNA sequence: TGCAGTGCTAAGCTACCTAGCGGCAGGGAGGGATACAATGAGCAGTTCTTC.